These T cell receptor beta chains were read from a single sample in a study of spatial heterogeneity in lung cancer. MiXCR, applied by TCRdb to the 5' RACE reads, yields one record per CDR3 protein. The table includes some 32,000 distinct CDR3 sequences, about 10% detected once. Sample: PBMCs, taken at follow-up. These receptors were obtained from a female donor with early-stage non-small cell lung cancer. Both conserved end residues are part of each CDR3. Fields, in order: clone size, J gene, D gene, V gene, CDR3 protein, CDR3 DNA. The D gene is left open where the match is weak. For some rows the clone size is stated as once, few or many, or as a class when expanded; others skip it.

clone_size: many; j_call: TRBJ2-7; d_call: NA; v_call: TRBV12-3/TRBV12-4; cdr3_aa: CASSPGGYEQYF; cdr3_nt: TGTGCCAGCAGTCCCGGGGGTTACGAGCAGTACTTC
clone_size: few; j_call: TRBJ1-6; d_call: TRBD1; v_call: TRBV19; cdr3_aa: CASSIGTGANYNSPLHF; cdr3_nt: TGTGCCAGTAGTATTGGGACAGGGGCGAACTATAATTCACCCCTCCACTTT
clone_size: few; j_call: TRBJ2-2; d_call: NA; v_call: TRBV5-1; cdr3_aa: CASSSRGSGELFF; cdr3_nt: TGCGCCAGCAGTTCCAGGGGTTCCGGGGAGCTGTTTTTT
clone_size: many; j_call: TRBJ1-5; d_call: NA; v_call: TRBV19; cdr3_aa: CASRTIGTAVHQPQHF; cdr3_nt: TGTGCCAGTAGGACGATTGGGACGGCAGTACATCAGCCCCAGCATTTT
clone_size: many; j_call: TRBJ2-5; d_call: NA; v_call: TRBV5-1; cdr3_aa: CASSWSDSKETQYF; cdr3_nt: TGCGCCAGCAGCTGGTCTGACAGCAAAGAGACCCAGTACTTC
clone_size: NA; j_call: TRBJ2-7; d_call: TRBD1; v_call: TRBV7-2; cdr3_aa: CASSFDRGGEQYF; cdr3_nt: TGTGCCAGCAGCTTCGACAGGGGGGGCGAGCAGTACTTC
clone_size: NA; j_call: TRBJ2-7; d_call: NA; v_call: TRBV7-9; cdr3_aa: CASSLWRTDYEQYF; cdr3_nt: TGTGCCAGCAGCTTATGGAGGACAGACTACGAGCAGTACTTC
clone_size: NA; j_call: TRBJ2-5; d_call: TRBD2; v_call: TRBV7-9; cdr3_aa: CASSLAGTTETQYF; cdr3_nt: TGTGCCAGCAGCTTAGCCGGGACTACAGAGACCCAGTACTTC
clone_size: many; j_call: TRBJ1-5; d_call: NA; v_call: TRBV19; cdr3_aa: CASSITDGNQPQHF; cdr3_nt: TGTGCCAGTAGTATAACCGACGGAAATCAGCCCCAGCATTTT
clone_size: NA; j_call: TRBJ1-4; d_call: NA; v_call: TRBV27; cdr3_aa: CASNRQGSEKLFF; cdr3_nt: TGTGCCAGCAATCGTCAAGGAAGTGAAAAACTGTTTTTT
clone_size: many; j_call: TRBJ1-6; d_call: TRBD1; v_call: TRBV6-6; cdr3_aa: CASTHGPGTGKVYGENSPLHF; cdr3_nt: TGTGCCAGCACCCACGGCCCCGGGACAGGGAAGGTATACGGAGAGAATTCACCCCTCCACTTT
clone_size: few; j_call: TRBJ1-5; d_call: NA; v_call: TRBV2; cdr3_aa: CASRSPPGVVSSNQPQHF; cdr3_nt: TGTGCCAGCAGGTCCCCCCCAGGGGTGGTGAGCAGCAATCAGCCCCAGCATTTT
clone_size: many; j_call: TRBJ2-5; d_call: TRBD2; v_call: TRBV28; cdr3_aa: CASTPRGGGYRETQYF; cdr3_nt: TGTGCCAGCACCCCCAGAGGCGGGGGGTACCGAGAGACCCAGTACTTC
clone_size: NA; j_call: TRBJ2-7; d_call: NA; v_call: TRBV29-1; cdr3_aa: CSVHQGGEQYF; cdr3_nt: TGCAGCGTTCATCAGGGGGGAGAGCAGTACTTC
clone_size: NA; j_call: TRBJ2-2; d_call: NA; v_call: TRBV5-4; cdr3_aa: CASSLAGAPAGELFF; cdr3_nt: TGTGCCAGCAGCTTGGCAGGGGCGCCCGCCGGGGAGCTGTTTTTT
clone_size: few; j_call: TRBJ2-7; d_call: TRBD2; v_call: TRBV28; cdr3_aa: CASRGLAGSYEQYF; cdr3_nt: TGTGCCAGCCGGGGACTAGCGGGCTCCTACGAGCAGTACTTC
clone_size: many; j_call: TRBJ2-6; d_call: NA; v_call: TRBV27; cdr3_aa: CASSPRVTGANVLTF; cdr3_nt: TGTGCCAGCAGTCCCAGGGTAACCGGGGCCAACGTCCTGACTTTC
clone_size: NA; j_call: TRBJ1-6; d_call: NA; v_call: TRBV13; cdr3_aa: CASRKTGNSPLHF; cdr3_nt: TGTGCCAGCAGAAAAACAGGGAATTCACCCCTCCACTTT
clone_size: NA; j_call: TRBJ1-2; d_call: TRBD1; v_call: TRBV20-1; cdr3_aa: CSAGKSGRGPKGYTF; cdr3_nt: TGCAGTGCCGGGAAGAGTGGCAGGGGGCCGAAGGGCTACACCTTC
clone_size: many; j_call: TRBJ2-7; d_call: NA; v_call: TRBV6-6; cdr3_aa: CASSYLNSYEQYF; cdr3_nt: TGTGCCAGCAGTTACCTAAACAGCTACGAGCAGTACTTC
clone_size: many; j_call: TRBJ2-3; d_call: NA; v_call: TRBV5-1; cdr3_aa: CASSLIGSTDTQYF; cdr3_nt: TGCGCCAGCAGCTTAATTGGGAGCACAGATACGCAGTATTTT
clone_size: NA; j_call: TRBJ2-7; d_call: NA; v_call: TRBV7-2; cdr3_aa: CASSNRERGEQYF; cdr3_nt: TGTGCCAGCAGCAACAGGGAGAGGGGCGAGCAGTACTTC
clone_size: many; j_call: TRBJ2-3; d_call: NA; v_call: TRBV5-1; cdr3_aa: CASSPLSDTQYF; cdr3_nt: TGCGCCAGCAGCCCGCTTTCAGATACGCAGTATTTT
clone_size: few; j_call: TRBJ2-7; d_call: NA; v_call: TRBV11-2; cdr3_aa: CASSLDRDPAYEQYF; cdr3_nt: TGTGCCAGCAGCTTAGATCGGGACCCAGCCTACGAGCAGTACTTC
clone_size: few; j_call: TRBJ1-2; d_call: NA; v_call: TRBV7-2; cdr3_aa: CASSFRDRGYGYTF; cdr3_nt: TGTGCCAGCAGCTTCCGGGATCGCGGCTATGGCTACACCTTC
clone_size: many; j_call: TRBJ2-1; d_call: TRBD2; v_call: TRBV29-1; cdr3_aa: CSVERWGGVNEQFF; cdr3_nt: TGCAGCGTTGAACGTTGGGGAGGGGTGAATGAGCAGTTCTTC
clone_size: many; j_call: TRBJ2-3; d_call: NA; v_call: TRBV4-3; cdr3_aa: CASSQEPGSDTDTQYF; cdr3_nt: TGCGCCAGCAGCCAAGAACCGGGTTCCGACACAGATACGCAGTATTTT
clone_size: many; j_call: TRBJ1-1; d_call: NA; v_call: TRBV29-1; cdr3_aa: CSVYRDTEAFF; cdr3_nt: TGCAGCGTATACCGGGACACTGAAGCTTTCTTT
clone_size: many; j_call: TRBJ2-1; d_call: TRBD2; v_call: TRBV3-1; cdr3_aa: CASSQDFLAGGSYNEQFF; cdr3_nt: TGTGCCAGCAGCCAAGATTTCCTGGCGGGGGGCTCCTACAATGAGCAGTTCTTC
clone_size: NA; j_call: TRBJ2-5; d_call: TRBD1; v_call: TRBV6-5; cdr3_aa: CASSPGTGPETQYF; cdr3_nt: TGTGCCAGCAGTCCCGGGACAGGGCCAGAGACCCAGTACTTC
clone_size: many; j_call: TRBJ2-5; d_call: TRBD2; v_call: TRBV7-2; cdr3_aa: CASSLGTSGGQETQYF; cdr3_nt: TGTGCCAGCAGCTTAGGGACTAGCGGGGGGCAAGAGACCCAGTACTTC
clone_size: many; j_call: TRBJ2-1; d_call: TRBD2; v_call: TRBV7-9; cdr3_aa: CASRPPLAGAEFF; cdr3_nt: TGTGCCAGCAGGCCGCCTCTAGCGGGGGCGGAGTTCTTC
clone_size: many; j_call: TRBJ2-3; d_call: NA; v_call: TRBV7-6; cdr3_aa: CASSLGTGGIDTQYF; cdr3_nt: TGTGCCAGCAGCTTAGGGACTGGAGGAATAGATACGCAGTATTTT
clone_size: few; j_call: TRBJ2-3; d_call: NA; v_call: TRBV30; cdr3_aa: CACSPSTDTQYF; cdr3_nt: TGTGCCTGTTCCCCAAGCACAGATACGCAGTATTTT
clone_size: few; j_call: TRBJ2-7; d_call: TRBD2; v_call: TRBV4-2; cdr3_aa: CASSLRTSGGVSYEQYF; cdr3_nt: TGTGCCAGCAGCCTGCGGACTAGCGGGGGGGTCTCCTACGAGCAGTACTTC
clone_size: NA; j_call: TRBJ2-5; d_call: NA; v_call: TRBV23-1; cdr3_aa: CSEQETQYF; cdr3_nt: TGTAGCGAACAAGAGACCCAGTACTTC
clone_size: NA; j_call: TRBJ2-5; d_call: NA; v_call: TRBV3-1; cdr3_aa: CASKGLAETQYF; cdr3_nt: TGTGCCAGTAAGGGACTTGCAGAGACCCAGTACTTC
clone_size: many; j_call: TRBJ2-7; d_call: NA; v_call: TRBV7-2; cdr3_aa: CASSMNTGSYEQYF; cdr3_nt: TGTGCCAGCAGCATGAACACAGGGTCCTACGAGCAGTACTTC
clone_size: many; j_call: TRBJ1-1; d_call: NA; v_call: TRBV3-1; cdr3_aa: CASSQVGGTEAFF; cdr3_nt: TGTGCCAGCAGCCAAGTAGGCGGCACTGAAGCTTTCTTT
clone_size: many; j_call: TRBJ2-1; d_call: NA; v_call: TRBV7-2; cdr3_aa: CASSNSGNEQFF; cdr3_nt: TGTGCCAGCAGTAACTCAGGAAATGAGCAGTTCTTC
clone_size: NA; j_call: TRBJ2-1; d_call: NA; v_call: TRBV29-1; cdr3_aa: CSVEAGFGNEQFF; cdr3_nt: TGCAGCGTTGAGGCCGGGTTTGGCAATGAGCAGTTCTTC
clone_size: few; j_call: TRBJ2-7; d_call: NA; v_call: TRBV6-2/TRBV6-3; cdr3_aa: CASSYRVSYEQYF; cdr3_nt: TGTGCCAGCAGTTACAGGGTTTCCTACGAGCAGTACTTC
clone_size: NA; j_call: TRBJ1-2; d_call: TRBD1; v_call: TRBV5-1; cdr3_aa: CASSLTGDANYGYTF; cdr3_nt: TGCGCCAGCAGCCTGACAGGGGACGCTAACTATGGCTACACCTTC
clone_size: few; j_call: TRBJ1-5; d_call: NA; v_call: TRBV10-3; cdr3_aa: CAISGVGGRPQHF; cdr3_nt: TGTGCCATCAGTGGGGTAGGGGGAAGGCCCCAGCATTTT
clone_size: NA; j_call: TRBJ1-2; d_call: NA; v_call: TRBV6-5; cdr3_aa: CASSYGGAVGYGYTF; cdr3_nt: TGTGCCAGCAGTTACGGAGGGGCGGTAGGCTATGGCTACACCTTC
clone_size: many; j_call: TRBJ2-2; d_call: NA; v_call: TRBV7-8; cdr3_aa: CASSLGLRNTGELFF; cdr3_nt: TGTGCCAGCAGCCTGGGACTCAGGAACACCGGGGAGCTGTTTTTT